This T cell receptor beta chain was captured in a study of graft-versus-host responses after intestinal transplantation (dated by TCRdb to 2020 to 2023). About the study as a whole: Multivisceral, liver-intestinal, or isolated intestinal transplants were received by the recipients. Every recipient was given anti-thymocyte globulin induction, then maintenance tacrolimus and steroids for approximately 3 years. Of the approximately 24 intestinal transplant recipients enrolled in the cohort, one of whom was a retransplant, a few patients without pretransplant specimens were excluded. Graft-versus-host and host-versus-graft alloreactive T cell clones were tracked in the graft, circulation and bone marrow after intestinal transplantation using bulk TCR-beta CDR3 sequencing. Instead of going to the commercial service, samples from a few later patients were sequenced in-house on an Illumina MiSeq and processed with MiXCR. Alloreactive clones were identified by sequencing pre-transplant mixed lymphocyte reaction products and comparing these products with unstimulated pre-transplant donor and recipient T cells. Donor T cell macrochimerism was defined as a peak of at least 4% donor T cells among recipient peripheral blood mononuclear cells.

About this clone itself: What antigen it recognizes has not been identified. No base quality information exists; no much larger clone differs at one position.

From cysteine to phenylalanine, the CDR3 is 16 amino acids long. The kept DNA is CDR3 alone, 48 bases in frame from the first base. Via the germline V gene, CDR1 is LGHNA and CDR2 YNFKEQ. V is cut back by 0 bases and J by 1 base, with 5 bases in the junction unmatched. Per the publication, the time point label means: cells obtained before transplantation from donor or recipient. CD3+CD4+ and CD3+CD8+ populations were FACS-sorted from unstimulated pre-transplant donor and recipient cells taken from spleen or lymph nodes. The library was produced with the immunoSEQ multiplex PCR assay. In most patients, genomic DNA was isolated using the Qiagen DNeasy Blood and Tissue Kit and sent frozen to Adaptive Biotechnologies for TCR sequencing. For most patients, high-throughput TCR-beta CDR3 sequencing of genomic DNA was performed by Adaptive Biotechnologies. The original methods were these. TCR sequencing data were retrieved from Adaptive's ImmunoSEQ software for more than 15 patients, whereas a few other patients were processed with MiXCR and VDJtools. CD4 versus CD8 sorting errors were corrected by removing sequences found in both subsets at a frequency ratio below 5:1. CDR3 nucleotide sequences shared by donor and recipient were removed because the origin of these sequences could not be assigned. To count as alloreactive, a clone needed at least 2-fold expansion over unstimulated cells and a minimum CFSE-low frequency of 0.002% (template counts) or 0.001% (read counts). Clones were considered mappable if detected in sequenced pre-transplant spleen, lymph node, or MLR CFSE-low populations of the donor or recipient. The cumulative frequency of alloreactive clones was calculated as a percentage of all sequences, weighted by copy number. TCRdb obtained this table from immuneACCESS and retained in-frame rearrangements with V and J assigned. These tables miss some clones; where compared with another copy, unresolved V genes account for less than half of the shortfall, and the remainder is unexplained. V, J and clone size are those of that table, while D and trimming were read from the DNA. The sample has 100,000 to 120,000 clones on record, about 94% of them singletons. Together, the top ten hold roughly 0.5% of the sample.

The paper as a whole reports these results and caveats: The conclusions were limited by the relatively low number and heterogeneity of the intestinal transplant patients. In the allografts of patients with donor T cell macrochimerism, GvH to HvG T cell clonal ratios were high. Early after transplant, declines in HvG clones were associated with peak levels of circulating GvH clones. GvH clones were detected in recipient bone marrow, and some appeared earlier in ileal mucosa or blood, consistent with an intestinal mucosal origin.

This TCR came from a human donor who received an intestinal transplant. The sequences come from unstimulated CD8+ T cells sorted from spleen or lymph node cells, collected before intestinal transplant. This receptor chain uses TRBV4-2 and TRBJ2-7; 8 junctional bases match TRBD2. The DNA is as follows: TGTGCCAGCAGCCAAGAGGCCCTAGCGGGTTCCTACGAGCAGTACTTC. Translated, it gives CASSQEALAGSYEQYF.